The 7 T cell receptor beta chains below were found in one sample sequenced in a study of blood T cells in healthy people across ages. A second PCR of roughly 7 to 11 cycles used a sample-barcoded 5' primer and a J-beta primer mix. MiXCR, applied by TCRdb to the 5' RACE reads, yields one record per CDR3 protein. This sample yields about 1,800,000 distinct CDR3 sequences, of which 28% are seen a single time; 7.7% belongs to the top ten. The sequenced sample consisted of blood. Receptors originate from a woman in her 30s in good health.

This rearrangement joins TRBV6-6 to TRBJ2-6; perhaps TRBD1 as D (6 bases). Germline values: CDR1 MNHNY, CDR2 SVGAGI (reference sequence). V shed 9 bases and J shed 6 bases, with 24 bases lying between them. The CDR3 totals 17 residues. This CDR3 reads CASRAAGAPTKANVLTF. The CDR3 nucleotides read TGTGCCAGTAGAGCCGCAGGGGCACCAACGAAGGCCAACGTCCTGACTTTC.

The rearrangement links TRBV6-1 to TRBJ2-5; D is unclear. The CDR3 runs to 14 residues. V was clipped by 7 bases and J by 0 bases, with 12 bases between them. Germline V lookup: CDR1 MNHNS, CDR2 SASEGT. For the CDR3, the DNA is TGTGCCAGCAAAAGGGTCAGGAACCAAGAGACCCAGTACTTC. Translation gives CASKRVRNQETQYF.

In this sample, this clonotype turned up a few times. The chain has TRBV24-1 and TRBJ2-7; D might be TRBD2 (7 bases). The CDR3 totals 15 residues. V was shortened by 7 bases and J by 9 bases, with 24 bases between the two germline ends. Germline V gene sequence: CDR1 KGHDR, CDR2 SFDVKD. The CDR3 DNA follows: TGTGCCACCAGGAGGGCGGGAGAGGGGGACAATGGGCAGTACTTC. Translating it yields CATRRAGEGDNGQYF.

V gene TRBV5-1 combines with J gene TRBJ2-5; D remains unclear. Germline loops: CDR1 SGHRS, CDR2 YFSETQ. The CDR3 totals 14 residues. The V end lost 0 bases, the J end lost 2 bases, and 8 bases lay between the germline ends. The CDR3 DNA sequence: TGCGCCAGCAGCTTGGACAATGAACAAGAGACCCAGTACTTC. This gives the protein CASSLDNEQETQYF. The full variable domain, its missing parts supplied by reference TRBV5-1 and TRBJ2-5, is KAGVTQTPRYLIKTRGQQVTLSCSPISGHRSVSWYQQTPGQGLQFLFEYFSETQRNKGNFPGRFSGRQFSNSRSEMNVSTLELGDSALYLCASSLDNEQETQYFGPGTRLLVL.

The V and J genes are TRBV9 and TRBJ2-2; TRBD1 is a possible D gene (6 bases). The germline V gene has CDR1 SGDLS and CDR2 YYNGEE. There are 16 residues in the CDR3. Trimming pared 4 bases from V and 1 base from J, leaving 14 bases between. In DNA, the CDR3 is TGTGCCAGCAGCCCGGCCAGGGGATTGAACACCGGGGAGCTGTTTTTT. It yields the protein CASSPARGLNTGELFF.

V gene TRBV2 combines with J gene TRBJ1-5, with a tentative D call TRBD1 (5 bases). The germline V and J ends were trimmed by 2 bases and 3 bases, with 8 bases remaining between them. In germline, CDR1 is SNHLY, CDR2 FYNNEI. The CDR3 has 14 amino acids. Written as DNA, the CDR3 is TGTGCCAGCAGTGAAACAGGTTACAATCAGCCCCAGCATTTT. It specifies CASSETGYNQPQHF. Full variable domain (rest looked up from reference TRBV2 and TRBJ1-5): EPEVTQTPSHQVTQMGQEVILRCVPISNHLYFYWYRQILGQKVEFLVSFYNNEISEKSEIFDDQFSVERPDGSNFTLKIRSTKLEDSAMYFCASSETGYNQPQHFGDGTRLSIL.

With regard to this clonotype: Just one base apart from a much larger clone, this may be a read error. The V gene is TRBV10-3, the J gene TRBJ2-7; 7 positions match TRBD1. J was trimmed by 8 bases and V by 0 bases; bases with no gene match: 10. CDR1 is ENHRY, CDR2 SYGVKD, per germline. CDR3 length equals 15 residues. The CDR3: CAISESGTAGVKQYF. The CDR3 DNA follows: TGTGCCATCAGTGAGTCCGGGACAGCCGGAGTCAAGCAGTACTTC.